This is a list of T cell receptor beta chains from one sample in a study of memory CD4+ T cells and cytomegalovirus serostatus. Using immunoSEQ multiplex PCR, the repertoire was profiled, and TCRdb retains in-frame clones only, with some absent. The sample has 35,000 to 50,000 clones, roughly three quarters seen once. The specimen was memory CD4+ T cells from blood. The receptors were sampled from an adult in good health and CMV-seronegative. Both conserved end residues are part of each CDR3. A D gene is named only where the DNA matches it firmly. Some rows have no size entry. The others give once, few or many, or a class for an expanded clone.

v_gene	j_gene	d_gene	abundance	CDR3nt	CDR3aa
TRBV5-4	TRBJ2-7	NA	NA	TGTGCCAGCAGCTTGGACAGGACGGTCTACGAGCAGTACTTC	CASSLDRTVYEQYF
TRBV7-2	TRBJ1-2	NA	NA	TGTGCCAGCAGCTTAAGCGCGACTAACTATGGCTACACCTTC	CASSLSATNYGYTF
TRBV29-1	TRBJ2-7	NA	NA	TGCAGCGTGGTAGGGAGGGGGGACCACGAGCAGTACTTC	CSVVGRGDHEQYF
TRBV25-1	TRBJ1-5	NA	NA	TGTGCCAGCAGGGCAGGAGACAATCAGCCCCAGCATTTT	CASRAGDNQPQHF
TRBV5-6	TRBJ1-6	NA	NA	TGTGCCAGCAGCTGGGGCGGCAATTCACCCCTCCACTTT	CASSWGGNSPLHF
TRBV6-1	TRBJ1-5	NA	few	TGTGCCAGCGGGCGTAGCAATCAGCCCCAGCATTTT	CASGRSNQPQHF
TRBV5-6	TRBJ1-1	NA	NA	TGTGCCAGCAGCTTGGTTAGGGGCAGACCCGGGGTGAACACTGAAGCTTTCTTT	CASSLVRGRPGVNTEAFF
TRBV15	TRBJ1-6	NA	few	TGTGCCACCAGCAGAGTTGTAGGGAGTAATTCACCCCTCCACTTT	CATSRVVGSNSPLHF
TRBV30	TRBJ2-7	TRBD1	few	TGTGCCTGGAGTGTAGGGACAGGGGGCTTCGAGCAGTACTTC	CAWSVGTGGFEQYF
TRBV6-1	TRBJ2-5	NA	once	TGTGCCAGCAGTGAAAGGTGGTGGGGGGGGCCAGAGACCCAGTACTTC	CASSERWWGGPETQYF
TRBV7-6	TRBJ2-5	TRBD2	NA	TGTGCCAGCAGCTTAAACAGCGGGGGCCGGGAGACCCAGTACTTC	CASSLNSGGRETQYF
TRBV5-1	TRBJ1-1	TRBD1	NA	TGCGCCAGCAGCTCGAGGACAGGGGCGGCTGAAGCTTTCTTT	CASSSRTGAAEAFF
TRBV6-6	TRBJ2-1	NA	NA	TGTGCCAGCACCCCGCGATCGGGACTGGCTAATGAGCAGTTCTTC	CASTPRSGLANEQFF
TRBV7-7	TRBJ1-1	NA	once	TGTGCTAGCAGCTCAAGCGTGAACACTGAAGCTTTCTTT	CASSSSVNTEAFF
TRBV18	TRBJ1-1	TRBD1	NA	TGTGCCAGCTCTCAAGACAGGGACACTGAAGCTTTCTTT	CASSQDRDTEAFF
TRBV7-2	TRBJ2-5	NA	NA	TGTGCCAGCAGCTTGTCTTGGCAGCGAGAGACCCAGTACTTC	CASSLSWQRETQYF
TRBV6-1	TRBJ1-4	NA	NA	TGTGCCAGCAGTGAAGCCATGGCCCTTCGGACGGAAAAACTGTTTTTT	CASSEAMALRTEKLFF
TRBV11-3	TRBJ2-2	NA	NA	TGTGCCAGCAGCTTGGGTAGAACAACCGGGGAGCTGTTTTTT	CASSLGRTTGELFF
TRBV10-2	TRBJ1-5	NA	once	TGCGCCAGCAGTGACATGGGGGGGGCTGATCAGCCCCAGCATTTT	CASSDMGGADQPQHF
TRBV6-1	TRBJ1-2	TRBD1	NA	TGTGCCAGCAGCGGGACAGCGGAACGGGGGTATGGCTACACCTTC	CASSGTAERGYGYTF
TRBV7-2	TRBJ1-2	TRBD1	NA	TGTGCCAGCAGCCTAGACAGGGGCTATGGCTACACCTTC	CASSLDRGYGYTF
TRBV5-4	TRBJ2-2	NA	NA	TGTGCCAGCAGCTTGTCAGGGAAGAACACCGGGGAGCTGTTTTTT	CASSLSGKNTGELFF
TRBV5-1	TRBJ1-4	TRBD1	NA	TGCGCCAGCAGCTCACGACAGGGACGGGGTGAAAAACTGTTTTTT	CASSSRQGRGEKLFF
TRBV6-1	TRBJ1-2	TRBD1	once	TGTGCCAGCAGTGAAGAACAGGGGGGGGTCTATGGCTACACCTTC	CASSEEQGGVYGYTF
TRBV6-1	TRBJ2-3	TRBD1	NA	TGTGCCAGCAGTCGGACAGGGGGTAAAGGAGATACGCAGTATTTT	CASSRTGGKGDTQYF
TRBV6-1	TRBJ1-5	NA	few	TGTGCCAGCAGCCTCGACCCAAATCAGCCCCAGCATTTT	CASSLDPNQPQHF
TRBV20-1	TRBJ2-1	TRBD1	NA	TGCAGTGCTACAGGGGGCAGTGAGCAGTTCTTC	CSATGGSEQFF
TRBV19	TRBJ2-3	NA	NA	TGTGCCAGTAGTATCCCCCCGGCAGATACGCAGTATTTT	CASSIPPADTQYF
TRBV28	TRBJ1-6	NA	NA	TGTGCCAGCAGTTTGATGGGACCTTATAATTCACCCCTCCACTTT	CASSLMGPYNSPLHF
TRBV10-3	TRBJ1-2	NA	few	TGTGCCATCAGTGGGGGTAGGGGTGGTGGCTACACCTTC	CAISGGRGGGYTF
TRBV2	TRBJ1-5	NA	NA	TGTGCCAGCACTGGAGACAGTAGCAATCAGCCCCAGCATTTT	CASTGDSSNQPQHF
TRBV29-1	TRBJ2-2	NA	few	TGCAGCGTCTTTGAAACCGGGGAGCTGTTTTTT	CSVFETGELFF
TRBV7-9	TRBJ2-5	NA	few	TGTGCCAGCAGCTTAGGGCTGGGCATCGAGACCCAGTACTTC	CASSLGLGIETQYF
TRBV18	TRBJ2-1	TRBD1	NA	TGTGCCAGCTCACCTCGGGGACAGACCAATGAGCAGTTCTTC	CASSPRGQTNEQFF
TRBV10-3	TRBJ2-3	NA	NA	TGTGCCATCAGTGACGCGGGGTCCAGGGATACGCAGTATTTT	CAISDAGSRDTQYF
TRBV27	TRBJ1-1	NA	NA	TGTGCCAGCAGTCGACGGACCGCCGGGGGTAACACTGAAGCTTTCTTT	CASSRRTAGGNTEAFF
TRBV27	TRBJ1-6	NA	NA	TGTGCCAGCGGATACACCGGGACCCGACTTTCATATAATTCACCCCTCCACTTT	CASGYTGTRLSYNSPLHF
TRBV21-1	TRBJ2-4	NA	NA	TGTGCCAGCAGCAAAATAAGCATTCAGTACTTC	CASSKISIQYF
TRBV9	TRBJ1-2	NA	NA	TGTGCCAGCCGCAGCCAAGGAAGAGCTAACTATGGCTACACCTTC	CASRSQGRANYGYTF
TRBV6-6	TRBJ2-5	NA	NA	TGTGCCAGCAGTTTTGCCGGCCTCAAGACCAGGGAGACCCAGTACTTC	CASSFAGLKTRETQYF
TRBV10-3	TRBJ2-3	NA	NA	TGTGCCATCAGTGAGGCTGGCACAGATACGCAGTATTTT	CAISEAGTDTQYF
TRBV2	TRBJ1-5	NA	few	TGTGCCAGCAGTGACTCGGGCAATCAGCCCCAGCATTTT	CASSDSGNQPQHF
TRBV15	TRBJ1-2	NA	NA	TGTGCCACCAGCACCTTGGGGGGCGCGGTCGGCGGTTTCTATGGCTACACCTTC	CATSTLGGAVGGFYGYTF